These T cell receptor beta chains were read from a single sample in a study of blood T cell repertoires in COVID-19. Sequenced by immunoSEQ multiplex PCR; TCRdb stores in-frame clones only, minus some. The sample gives over 7,500 clones, roughly 83% of which show up once; roughly 16% is in the top ten. Sequencing was performed on peripheral blood. Receptor source: a woman in her sixties or seventies with active COVID-19. Each CDR3 is given with its conserved first and last residue. D genes are given only for firm matches. The listing skips clone size in some rows; elsewhere it reads once, few, many or a size class.

CDR3aa	CDR3nt	v_gene	j_gene	abundance	d_gene
CASSGGSTNEKLFF	TGCGCCAGCAGTGGCGGCTCAACTAATGAAAAACTGTTTTTT	TRBV5-1	TRBJ1-4	NA	NA
CASSLGLGAQHF	TGTGCCAGCAGCTTGGGGCTCGGGGCCCAGCATTTT	TRBV5-6	TRBJ1-5	NA	NA
CASSMRGGTDTQYF	TGTGCCAGTAGTATGCGGGGAGGCACAGATACGCAGTATTTT	TRBV19	TRBJ2-3	NA	NA
CASRGTGNQPQHF	TGTGCCAGCCGCGGGACAGGCAATCAGCCCCAGCATTTT	TRBV12-3/TRBV12-4	TRBJ1-5	NA	TRBD1
CASSQGTGGWGEAFF	TGTGCCAGCAGCCAAGGTACAGGGGGCTGGGGTGAAGCTTTCTTT	TRBV3-1/TRBV3-2	TRBJ1-1	NA	TRBD1
CASSLQSGNQPQHF	TGTGCCAGCAGTTTACAATCGGGCAATCAGCCCCAGCATTTT	TRBV28	TRBJ1-5	once	NA
CASSLGRGEQYF	TGTGCCAGCAGCTTGGGTCGGGGGGAGCAGTACTTC	TRBV5-6	TRBJ2-7	NA	NA
CASSQDLAVSNQPQHF	TGCGCCAGCAGCCAAGATCTCGCGGTTAGCAATCAGCCCCAGCATTTT	TRBV4-3	TRBJ1-5	once	NA
CASAWGQGRMSTEAFF	TGTGCCAGCGCTTGGGGACAGGGGAGGATGAGCACTGAAGCTTTCTTT	TRBV21-1	TRBJ1-1	NA	NA
CASSAGGFGSPLHF	TGTGCCAGCTCCGCAGGAGGTTTTGGATCACCCCTCCACTTT	TRBV18	TRBJ1-6	NA	NA
CASSLAVEGRETQYF	TGCGCCAGCAGCTTGGCCGTTGAGGGTCGGGAGACCCAGTACTTC	TRBV5-1	TRBJ2-5	NA	NA
CASSIPGQGSGYTF	TGTGCCAGCAGCATTCCGGGACAGGGTTCTGGCTACACCTTC	TRBV7-2	TRBJ1-2	NA	TRBD1
CASSGPDRDYSPLHF	TGTGCCAGCAGCGGCCCAGACAGGGACTATTCACCCCTCCACTTT	TRBV11-2	TRBJ1-6	few	TRBD1
CASSLAPGHVSEAFF	TGTGCCAGCAGCTTAGCGCCCGGTCACGTCTCTGAAGCTTTCTTT	TRBV7-2	TRBJ1-1	NA	NA
CASSRAGGSNEQFF	TGTGCCAGTAGTAGAGCGGGGGGTTCCAATGAGCAGTTCTTC	TRBV27	TRBJ2-1	NA	TRBD2
CASSYRGGRGAEAFF	TGTGCCAGCAGTTATAGGGGCGGCAGGGGGGCTGAAGCTTTCTTT	TRBV27	TRBJ1-1	NA	TRBD1